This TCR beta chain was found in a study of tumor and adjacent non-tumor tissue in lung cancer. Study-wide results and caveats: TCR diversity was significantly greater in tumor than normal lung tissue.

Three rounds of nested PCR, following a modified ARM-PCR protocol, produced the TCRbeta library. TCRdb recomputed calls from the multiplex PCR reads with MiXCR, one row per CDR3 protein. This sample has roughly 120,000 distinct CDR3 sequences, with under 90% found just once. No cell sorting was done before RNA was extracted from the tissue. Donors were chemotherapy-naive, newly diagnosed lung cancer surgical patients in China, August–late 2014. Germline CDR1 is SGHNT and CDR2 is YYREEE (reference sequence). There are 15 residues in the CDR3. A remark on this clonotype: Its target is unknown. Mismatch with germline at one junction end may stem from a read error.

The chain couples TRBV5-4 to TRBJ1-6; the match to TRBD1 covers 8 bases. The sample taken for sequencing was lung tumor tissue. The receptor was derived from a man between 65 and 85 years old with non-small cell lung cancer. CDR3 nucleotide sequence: TGTACTAGCAGCATGACAGGGGATAGTAATTCACCCCTCCGCTTT. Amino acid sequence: CTSSMTGDSNSPLRF.